A selection of T cell receptor beta chains follows, all from one sample in a study of cytomegalovirus exposure and HLA in healthy donors. Using immunoSEQ multiplex PCR, the repertoire was profiled, and TCRdb retains in-frame clones only, with some absent. This sample has 210,000 or so clones; 76% occur once, and the top ten carry 0.55% to 0.75%. The sequencing sample was made of PBMCs. The receptors stem from a man aged 18-30 years in good health and CMV-seronegative. Each CDR3 is given with its conserved first and last residue. D genes are given only for firm matches. Some rows mark clone size as missing; the rest say once, few, many or name a class of expanded clone.

-,15,TRBJ2-7,-,TRBV7-2,CASSHEPGIPYEQYF,TGTGCCAGCAGCCACGAACCAGGGATACCCTACGAGCAGTACTTC
TRBD1,14,TRBJ1-4,once,TRBV7-9,CSSSQDRDSGKLFF,TGTTCCAGCAGCCAAGACAGGGATTCCGGAAAACTGTTTTTT
-,19,TRBJ2-5,-,TRBV4-1,CASSQVLAEGLPGRKTQYF,TGCGCCAGCAGCCAAGTCCTAGCAGAGGGACTGCCGGGGCGTAAGACCCAGTACTTC
TRBD1,12,TRBJ1-1,-,TRBV30,CAWSDRGGEAFF,TGTGCCTGGAGTGACAGGGGTGGTGAAGCTTTCTTT
TRBD2,13,TRBJ2-3,-,TRBV5-4,CASSPGGTDTQYF,TGTGCCAGCAGCCCGGGGGGGACAGATACGCAGTATTTT
TRBD1,14,TRBJ1-1,once,TRBV6-4,CASSSGTGGTEAFF,TGTGCCAGCAGTTCCGGGACAGGAGGAACTGAAGCTTTCTTT
-,14,TRBJ1-1,few,TRBV10-1,CASSESNRGTEAFF,TGCGCCAGCAGTGAGTCGAATCGGGGCACTGAAGCTTTCTTT
-,12,TRBJ1-3,-,TRBV29-1,CSGGASGNTIYF,TGCAGCGGTGGGGCCTCTGGAAACACCATATATTTT
TRBD2,17,TRBJ2-3,-,TRBV11-3,CASSLAGGLAGTDTQYF,TGTGCCAGCAGCCTCGCCGGGGGACTAGCGGGCACAGATACGCAGTATTTT
-,13,TRBJ1-5,-,TRBV30,CAWNWGRDQPQHF,TGTGCCTGGAACTGGGGGCGCGATCAGCCCCAGCATTTT
-,14,TRBJ2-2,-,TRBV11-2,CASSLVWAVGELFF,TGTGCCAGCAGCTTAGTCTGGGCTGTCGGGGAGCTGTTTTTT
-,15,TRBJ2-5,-,TRBV27,CASSLSPLPQETQYF,TGTGCCAGCAGTTTGAGCCCACTACCTCAAGAGACCCAGTACTTC
TRBD1,18,TRBJ2-2,once,TRBV5-8,CASSPGTGDPANTGELFF,TGTGCCAGCAGCCCCGGGACAGGGGATCCCGCGAACACCGGGGAGCTGTTTTTT
-,16,TRBJ2-5,-,TRBV10-3,CAIWYSLERSQETQYF,TGTGCCATCTGGTACTCACTGGAGCGGAGTCAAGAGACCCAGTACTTC
-,15,TRBJ1-5,few,TRBV15,CATSRDRGTNQPQHF,TGTGCCACCAGCAGAGATCGGGGAACGAATCAGCCCCAGCATTTT
-,13,TRBJ1-2,once,TRBV7-9,CASSFQANYGYTF,TGTGCCAGCAGCTTCCAAGCGAACTATGGCTACACCTTC
TRBD1,15,TRBJ2-5,-,TRBV5-4,CASSTGQGAWETQYF,TGTGCCAGCAGCACCGGACAGGGGGCCTGGGAGACCCAGTACTTC
TRBD2,15,TRBJ2-3,-,TRBV6-4,CASSEAGGPSDTQYF,TGTGCCAGCAGTGAAGCGGGAGGGCCCTCAGATACGCAGTATTTT
TRBD1,14,TRBJ1-2,-,TRBV7-9,CASSPWTGSVGYTF,TGTGCCAGCAGCCCGTGGACAGGTTCGGTTGGCTACACCTTC
TRBD1,15,TRBJ2-7,-,TRBV7-9,CASSQHRDRGYEQYF,TGTGCCAGCAGCCAACACCGGGACAGGGGCTACGAGCAGTACTTC
-,16,TRBJ1-2,-,TRBV7-9,CSSSLKAGFMVDGYTF,TGTTCCAGCAGCTTAAAAGCGGGCTTTATGGTAGATGGCTACACCTTC
TRBD2,15,TRBJ2-7,-,TRBV7-2,CASSLSSSGRYEQYF,TGTGCCAGCAGCTTATCGTCTAGCGGGAGGTACGAGCAGTACTTC
-,15,TRBJ1-5,-,TRBV19,CASSEQGLYNQPQHF,TGTGCCAGTAGTGAACAGGGATTGTACAATCAGCCCCAGCATTTT
-,13,TRBJ1-1,once,TRBV7-2,CASSLSVNTEAFF,TGTGCCAGCAGCTTATCGGTGAACACTGAAGCTTTCTTT
-,17,TRBJ2-3,-,TRBV7-6,CASSLALIGMSTDTQYF,TGTGCCAGCAGCTTAGCTCTCATCGGGATGAGCACAGATACGCAGTATTTT
-,14,TRBJ1-3,-,TRBV6-1,CASSDEQTGNTIYF,TGTGCCAGCAGTGATGAGCAAACTGGAAACACCATATATTTT
TRBD2,14,TRBJ2-7,-,TRBV18,CASSPMGGFNEQYF,TGTGCCAGCTCACCGATGGGGGGGTTTAACGAGCAGTACTTC
TRBD2,16,TRBJ2-2,once,TRBV19,CASGKRTSGSTGELFF,TGTGCCAGTGGAAAGAGGACTAGCGGGAGTACCGGGGAGCTGTTTTTT
-,13,TRBJ2-1,once,TRBV6-1,CASRGTSYNEQFF,TGTGCCAGCCGGGGTACCTCCTACAATGAGCAGTTCTTC